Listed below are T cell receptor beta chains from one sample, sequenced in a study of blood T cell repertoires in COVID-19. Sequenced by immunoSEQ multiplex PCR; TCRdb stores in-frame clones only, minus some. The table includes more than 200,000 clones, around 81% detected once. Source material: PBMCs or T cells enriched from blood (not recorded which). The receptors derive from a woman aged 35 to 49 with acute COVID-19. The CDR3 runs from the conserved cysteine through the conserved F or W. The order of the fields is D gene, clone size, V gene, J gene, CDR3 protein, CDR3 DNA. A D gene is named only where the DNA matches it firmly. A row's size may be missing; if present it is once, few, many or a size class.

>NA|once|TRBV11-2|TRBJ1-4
CASTFRRVGGTNEKLFF
TGTGCCAGCACCTTCAGGAGGGTGGGGGGAACTAATGAAAAACTGTTTTTT
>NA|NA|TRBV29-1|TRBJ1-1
CSVPATGNTEAFF
TGCAGCGTCCCTGCCACAGGGAACACTGAAGCTTTCTTT
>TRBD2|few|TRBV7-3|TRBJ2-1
CASSLGVSGSLNNEQFF
TGTGCCAGCAGCTTGGGGGTCAGCGGGAGTCTCAACAATGAGCAGTTCTTC
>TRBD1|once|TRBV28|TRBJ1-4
CASRIGQGANEKLFF
TGTGCCAGCAGGATTGGACAGGGGGCGAATGAAAAACTGTTTTTT
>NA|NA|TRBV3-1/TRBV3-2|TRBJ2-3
CASSQDLGGLINTQYF
TGTGCCAGCAGCCAAGACTTAGGCGGTTTGATAAATACGCAGTATTTT
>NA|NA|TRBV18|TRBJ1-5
CASSPRDTVNQPQHF
TGTGCCAGCTCACCGAGGGACACAGTCAATCAGCCCCAGCATTTT
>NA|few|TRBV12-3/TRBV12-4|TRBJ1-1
CASSSLQVTEAFF
TGTGCCAGCAGTTCCCTTCAGGTTACTGAAGCTTTCTTT
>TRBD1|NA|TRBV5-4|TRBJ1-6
CASSLGVGTESPLHF
TGTGCCAGCAGCTTGGGGGTAGGGACAGAGTCACCCCTCCACTTT
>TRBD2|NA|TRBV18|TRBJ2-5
CASSPPLAGRETQYF
TGTGCCAGCTCACCACCCCTAGCGGGAAGGGAGACCCAGTACTTC
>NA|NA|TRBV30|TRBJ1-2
CAWLQRQGYGYTF
TGTGCCTGGTTACAACGGCAGGGCTATGGCTACACCTTC
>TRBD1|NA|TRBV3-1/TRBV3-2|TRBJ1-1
CASSQVGGTSPGSEAFF
TGTGCCAGCAGCCAGGTAGGGGGCACTTCGCCTGGCTCTGAAGCTTTCTTT
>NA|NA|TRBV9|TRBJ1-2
CASSVAPGRYGYTF
TGTGCCAGCAGCGTAGCTCCAGGGAGGTATGGCTACACCTTC
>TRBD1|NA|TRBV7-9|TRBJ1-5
CASSPSGTGSQPQHF
TGTGCCAGCAGCCCCAGCGGGACAGGGAGTCAGCCCCAGCATTTT
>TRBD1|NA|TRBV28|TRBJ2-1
CASSSPSGQGRNEQFF
TGTGCCAGCAGTTCCCCTTCCGGACAGGGGAGGAATGAGCAGTTCTTC
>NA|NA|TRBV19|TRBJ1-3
CASSKLLGGSGNTIYF
TGTGCCAGTAGTAAGCTTCTCGGGGGCTCTGGAAACACCATATATTTT
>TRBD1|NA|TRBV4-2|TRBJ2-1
CASSQVPGQPNNEQFF
TGTGCCAGCAGCCAAGTTCCGGGACAGCCCAACAATGAGCAGTTCTTC
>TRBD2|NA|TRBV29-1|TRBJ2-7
CSAGGGDGKSSYEQYF
TGCAGCGCCGGGGGGGGAGACGGAAAGAGCTCCTACGAGCAGTACTTC
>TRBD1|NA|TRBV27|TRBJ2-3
CASSNRQGRADTQYF
TGTGCCAGCAGTAACCGACAGGGGCGAGCAGATACGCAGTATTTT
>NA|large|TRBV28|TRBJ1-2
CASLGWGEANYGYTF
TGTGCCAGCTTGGGGTGGGGGGAAGCTAACTATGGCTACACCTTC
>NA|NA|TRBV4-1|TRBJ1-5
CASSLAGGSAIGNQPQHF
TGCGCCAGCAGCCTAGCGGGGGGATCGGCTATTGGCAATCAGCCCCAGCATTTT
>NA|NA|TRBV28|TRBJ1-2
CASEGTTHGYTF
TGTGCCAGCGAGGGGACAACCCATGGCTACACCTTC
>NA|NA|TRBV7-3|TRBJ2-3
CASSLSGFNTDTQYF
TGTGCCAGCAGCTTAAGCGGGTTTAACACAGATACGCAGTATTTT
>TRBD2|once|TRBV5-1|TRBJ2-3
CASSLTSGSTDTQYF
TGCGCCAGCAGCTTGACTAGCGGGAGTACAGATACGCAGTATTTT
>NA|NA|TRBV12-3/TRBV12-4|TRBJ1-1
CASKTGVNTEAFF
TGTGCCAGCAAAACGGGGGTTAACACTGAAGCTTTCTTT
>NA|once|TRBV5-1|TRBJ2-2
CASSLAGGQRAGELFF
TGCGCCAGCAGCTTGGCCGGAGGGCAAAGGGCCGGGGAGCTGTTTTTT
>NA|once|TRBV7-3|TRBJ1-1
CASSLMQAPNTEAFF
TGTGCCAGCAGCTTAATGCAGGCCCCCAACACTGAAGCTTTCTTT
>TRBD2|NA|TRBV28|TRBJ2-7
CASSSGLAGRSYEQYF
TGTGCCAGCAGTTCCGGACTAGCGGGGCGCTCCTACGAGCAGTACTTC
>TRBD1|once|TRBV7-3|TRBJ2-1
CASSYGQGDRNEQFF
TGTGCCAGCAGCTACGGACAGGGGGACAGGAATGAGCAGTTCTTC
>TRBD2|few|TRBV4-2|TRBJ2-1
CASSQLSSGDYNEQFF
TGTGCCAGCAGCCAACTCTCAAGCGGGGACTACAATGAGCAGTTCTTC
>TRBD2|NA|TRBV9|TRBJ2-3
CASSSGTSGVTDTQYF
TGTGCCAGCAGCTCGGGGACTAGCGGGGTCACAGATACGCAGTATTTT
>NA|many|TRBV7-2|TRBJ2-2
CASSLEPSTGELFF
TGTGCCAGCAGCTTAGAGCCTAGCACCGGGGAGCTGTTTTTT